The 30 T cell receptor beta chains given below trace back to one sample, sequenced in a study of T cell repertoires in cytomegalovirus infection. MiXCR, run by TCRdb on the reads, gives a single entry per CDR3 protein. Of roughly 760,000 distinct CDR3 sequences in the sample, about 40% were seen once. The sequenced sample consisted of PBMCs. The receptors were gathered from a human donor in good health (CMV status not recorded). Some clones in this sample may be carry-over from other donors' samples.

This chain links TRBV4-1 with TRBJ1-4, with a possible D match to TRBD1 (5 bases). V lost 4 bases and J lost 8, with 14 bases in between. Germline V gene sequence: CDR1 MGHRA, CDR2 YSYEKL. This CDR3 region has 14 residues. CDR3 nucleotide sequence: TGCGCCAGCAGCCGGTCAGGGAGGAAGGAAAAACTGTTTTTT. This sequence encodes CASSRSGRKEKLFF.

The chain joins TRBV24-1 to TRBJ2-5; 13 bases are a match to TRBD2. The V gene end was trimmed by 5 bases and the J gene end by 5 bases; junction bases not matched to a gene: 7. The CDR3 contains 16 residues. The germline gives CDR1 KGHDR, CDR2 SFDVKD. The CDR3 is CATSVRTSGSGETQYF. CDR3 sequence (DNA): TGTGCCACCAGTGTCAGGACTAGCGGGAGCGGGGAGACCCAGTACTTC.

V usage is TRBV20-1 and J usage is TRBJ2-2, with unresolved D. V was cut by 2 bases and J by 5 bases, with 18 bases left in between. Germline loops: CDR1 DFQATT, CDR2 SNEGSKA (reference sequence). The CDR3 contains 16 residues. As DNA, the CDR3 is TGCAGTGCTAGAAAACCCTCCCCCCGAAGGACCGGGGAGCTGTTTTTT. It yields the protein CSARKPSPRRTGELFF.

This clonotype was recorded once. V gene TRBV29-1 combines with J gene TRBJ2-7; no firm D call. The CDR3 length is 12 residues. In germline, CDR1 is SQVTM, CDR2 ANQGSEA. V dropped 3 bases and J dropped 2 bases, with 8 bases sitting between them. This chain's CDR3 is CSVDMGTYEQYF. The CDR3 nucleotides read TGCAGCGTTGATATGGGGACCTACGAGCAGTACTTC.

This clonotype was detected ten times or more. The J gene is TRBJ2-1, the V gene TRBV4-1; D is perhaps TRBD2 (6 bases). Trimming stripped 3 bases from V and 5 bases from J, with 20 bases between. Germline CDR1 and CDR2: MGHRA and YSYEKL. The CDR3 totals 17 residues. CDR3 residues: CASSHLEAGGQHNEQFF. Written as DNA, the CDR3 is TGCGCCAGCAGCCATTTAGAGGCCGGGGGTCAACACAATGAGCAGTTCTTC.

Comment on this clonotype: It is likely a read error, because the conserved phenylalanine at the end of the CDR3 is missing. The limits of the CDR3 on the DNA are not certain, so only TCRdb's listed CDR3 is given. The chain uses TRBV7-8 and TRBJ2-1; no check of the table's D call, TRBD1, against the DNA was made. CDR1 SGHVS and CDR2 FQNEAQ come from the germline V gene. The CDR3 length equals 16 residues, ends included. This CDR3 reads CASSFLGTGVGLEQLL.

The rearrangement uses TRBV20-1 and TRBJ2-3; TRBD2 is a possible D gene (6 bases). CDR1 and CDR2 from the germline V gene are DFQATT and SNEGSKA (reference sequence). This CDR3 has 12 amino acids. Deletions cut 7 bases from V and 2 bases from J, with 10 bases between. CDR3 region: CSVAGLTDTQYF. CDR3 nucleotides: TGCAGTGTTGCGGGACTCACAGATACGCAGTATTTT.

V gene TRBV6-8 combines with J gene TRBJ1-2; TRBD1 aligns across 7 bases. The CDR3 is made up of 14 amino acids. Per germline, CDR1 MNHGY and CDR2 SAAAGT. Unmatched junction bases numbered 9, after V lost 6 bases and J lost 5 bases. The CDR3 region has the DNA TGTGCCAGCAGAGCCACACAGGGGAAGTATGGCTACACCTTC. This codes for CASRATQGKYGYTF.

This clonotype has just a few counts. The J gene is TRBJ2-7, the V gene TRBV28, with D possibly TRBD2 on 6 matching bases. The V end lost 5 bases, the J end lost 2 bases, and 13 bases lay between the germline ends. The CDR3 spans 14 residues. The germline CDR1 and CDR2 sequences are MDHEN and SYDVKM. The CDR3 nucleotides are TGTGCCAGCAGTCCGGGGGTCGGGGCCTACGAGCAGTACTTC. This codes for CASSPGVGAYEQYF.

The table lists this clonotype with a few counts. The chain combines TRBV15 with TRBJ2-5; 8 positions agree with TRBD1. The CDR3 has 15 residues. The germline V gene has CDR1 LNHNV and CDR2 YYDKDF (reference sequence). The V and J ends lost 5 bases and 4 bases, in that order; junction bases with no gene match: 9. Here the CDR3 DNA reads TGTGCCACCAGCGGCCTTTGGACAGGGATAGAGACCCAGTACTTC. Its protein product is CATSGLWTGIETQYF.

There are many counts of this clonotype. The chain joins TRBV7-9 to TRBJ1-2; the D gene is possibly TRBD1 (5 bases). CDR1 and CDR2 from the germline V gene are SEHNR and FQNEAQ (reference sequence). The CDR3 sequence is 15 residues long. V was cut by 4 bases and J by 4 bases, with 16 bases left in between. The CDR3 protein is CASSSPGTEPYGYTF. The CDR3, as DNA: TGTGCCAGCAGCTCCCCGGGGACGGAACCCTATGGCTACACCTTC.

The chain is built from TRBV4-1 and TRBJ2-7; no clear D. There are 16 residues in the CDR3. V was clipped by 1 base and J by 4 bases, with 17 bases between them. Per germline, CDR1 MGHRA and CDR2 YSYEKL. Here the CDR3 DNA reads TGCGCCAGCAGCCAAGTTTGGTCCCAACTTGGTTACGAGCAGTACTTC. This codes for CASSQVWSQLGYEQYF.

V and J are TRBV29-1 and TRBJ2-6; possible D gene TRBD1, 6 bases. Trimming cost V 4 bases and J 0 bases, with 10 bases left between them. This CDR3 is 15 amino acids long. The germline CDR1 and CDR2 sequences are SQVTM and ANQGSEA. The CDR3 is CSVVSTGSGANVLTF. The CDR3 bases are TGCAGCGTTGTTTCGACAGGCTCTGGGGCCAACGTCCTGACTTTC.

The rearrangement uses TRBV10-3 and TRBJ2-5, with 7 bases lining up with TRBD1. V lost 6 bases and J lost 3; bases outside the gene matches: 10. The CDR3 sequence is 15 residues long. The germline CDR1 and CDR2 sequences are ENHRY and SYGVKD. CDR3 sequence: CAIRAAGTDKETQYF. CDR3 DNA sequence: TGTGCCATCAGAGCTGCCGGGACAGATAAAGAGACCCAGTACTTC.

The rearrangement links TRBV5-1 to TRBJ2-7; D may be TRBD2 (6 bases). This CDR3 is 15 amino acids long. Germline V gives CDR1 SGHRS, CDR2 YFSETQ. V was trimmed by 1 base and J by 1 base, leaving 12 bases between them. This CDR3 is CASSLYGGRSYEQYF. The CDR3 DNA reads TGCGCCAGCAGCTTGTACGGGGGTAGGTCCTACGAGCAGTACTTC. Variable domain in full (rest from reference TRBV5-1 and TRBJ2-7): KAGVTQTPRYLIKTRGQQVTLSCSPISGHRSVSWYQQTPGQGLQFLFEYFSETQRNKGNFPGRFSGRQFSNSRSEMNVSTLELGDSALYLCASSLYGGRSYEQYFGPGTRLTVT.

This clonotype showed up many times. The chain is built from TRBV7-8 and TRBJ1-3; D might be TRBD1 (5 bases). The CDR3 has 14 amino acids. Trimming stripped 5 bases from V and 1 base from J, with 9 bases between. The germline gives CDR1 SGHVS, CDR2 FQNEAQ. The CDR3 region is CASSARESGNTIYF. In DNA, the CDR3 is TGTGCCAGCAGCGCCAGGGAATCTGGAAACACCATATATTTT.

CDR3 DNA: TGCGCCAGCAGCTGGGGACACCCCTCCGATAATGAAAAACTGTTTTTT. It is translated as CASSWGHPSDNEKLFF. J is TRBJ1-4 and V is TRBV5-1; the D gene is possibly TRBD1 (6 bases). Germline V gene data show CDR1 as SGHRS and CDR2 as YFSETQ. The CDR3 sequence is 16 residues long. Trimming shortened V by 3 bases and J by 4 bases, and 16 bases separated the two germline ends.

The chain combines TRBV20-1 with TRBJ2-3; 7 nucleotides match TRBD2. This CDR3 contains 13 residues. The V segment lost 5 bases and the J segment 4 bases; nucleotides outside the gene matches: 6. CDR1 DFQATT and CDR2 SNEGSKA come from the germline V gene (reference sequence). CDR3 bases: TGCAGTGCTGACAACGGGAGGTCAGATACGCAGTATTTT. It yields the protein CSADNGRSDTQYF.

This clonotype was counted a few times. V gene TRBV29-1 combines with J gene TRBJ1-1; D possibly corresponds to TRBD1 (6 bases). The germline gives CDR1 SQVTM, CDR2 ANQGSEA. Trimming pared 4 bases from V and 6 bases from J, leaving 18 bases between. CDR3 size: 14 residues. The CDR3 nucleotides are TGCAGCGTTGGAGAACGGGGGGCGAGGTCTGAAGCTTTCTTT. Its protein product is CSVGERGARSEAFF.

This clonotype turned up a few times. The V call is TRBV6-5, the J call TRBJ2-7; a possible D gene is TRBD1 (7 bases). Germline values: CDR1 MNHEY, CDR2 SVGAGI. Trimming pared 7 bases from V and 6 bases from J, leaving 19 bases between. The CDR3 is 14 residues long. CDR3 DNA sequence: TGTGCCAGCAAAGTGGCGCCAGGGGGAGGCGAGCAGTACTTC. It specifies CASKVAPGGGEQYF.

This clonotype was recorded a few times. This chain joins TRBV10-3 and TRBJ2-7; D is undetermined. Germline CDR1 and CDR2: ENHRY and SYGVKD. V was cut by 11 bases and J by 5 bases, with 13 bases left in between. The CDR3 is 11 amino acids. For the CDR3, the DNA is TGTGCCGCGTCCCGAGCTCACGAGCAGTACTTC. Its translation: CAASRAHEQYF.

The genes are TRBV20-1 and TRBJ1-2; maybe TRBD1 (6 bases). The V gene lost 0 bases and the J gene lost 3 bases, with 14 bases spanning the gap. CDR1 is DFQATT and CDR2 is SNEGSKA in the germline V gene (reference sequence). This CDR3 region has 15 residues. In DNA, the CDR3 is TGCAGTGCTAGAGATCTGCGGGGGCAGGACTATGGCTACACCTTC. Encoded protein: CSARDLRGQDYGYTF.

The gene calls are TRBV7-6 and TRBJ2-1, with no clear D. There are 19 residues in the CDR3. V shed 5 bases and J shed 4 bases, with 27 bases lying between them. Germline V gives CDR1 SGHVS, CDR2 FNYEAQ. CDR3: CASSGRLVGDAYEYNEQFF. The CDR3 DNA follows: TGTGCCAGCAGCGGTCGCCTAGTAGGCGACGCCTATGAATACAATGAGCAGTTCTTC. The full variable domain, completed using reference TRBV7-6 and TRBJ2-1, is GAGVSQSPRYKVTKRGQDVALRCDPISGHVSLYWYRQALGQGPEFLTYFNYEAQQDKSGLPNDRFSAERPEGSISTLTIQRTEQRDSAMYRCASSGRLVGDAYEYNEQFFGPGTRLTVL.

Only a few counts were recorded for this clonotype. This chain links TRBV20-1 with TRBJ1-5; a possible D gene is TRBD1 (6 bases). Germline assignment: CDR1 DFQATT and CDR2 SNEGSKA (reference sequence). The V gene lost 2 bases and the J gene lost 3 bases, with 14 bases spanning the gap. The CDR3 has 15 residues. CDR3 sequence reads: CSARKGQNYNQPQHF. The CDR3 DNA is TGCAGTGCTAGAAAAGGACAGAACTACAATCAGCCCCAGCATTTT.

The rearrangement links TRBV12-3 or TRBV12-4 to TRBJ1-1, with D possibly TRBD1 on 5 matching bases. V lost 4 bases and J 6 bases, leaving 18 bases between the germline ends. CDR3 size: 15 residues. The CDR3 sequence is CASSSPSAGTPEAFF. The CDR3, as DNA: TGTGCCAGCAGTTCGCCGTCGGCAGGGACCCCTGAAGCTTTCTTT.

This clonotype appeared a few times. V gene TRBV12-3 or TRBV12-4 combines with J gene TRBJ1-1, with D tentatively TRBD1 (6 bases). Trimming removed 5 bases at V and 1 base at J, with 17 bases between. The CDR3 totals 16 residues. The CDR3 nucleotides read TGTGCCAGCAGTCACAGTCCGGGACATAGGAACACTGAAGCTTTCTTT. It specifies CASSHSPGHRNTEAFF.

This clonotype was seen only once. The chain uses TRBV10-3 and TRBJ1-5; TRBD1 agrees at 7 bases. With V trimmed by 2 bases and J by 0 bases, 7 bases remained unmatched. Germline loops: CDR1 ENHRY, CDR2 SYGVKD. This CDR3 has 17 amino acids. CDR3: CAISEEGASGSNQPQHF. In DNA, the CDR3 is TGTGCCATCAGTGAGGAGGGGGCATCGGGTAGCAATCAGCCCCAGCATTTT.

Turning to this clonotype: One end of the junction does not line up with germline, which may come from a read error. The chain uses TRBV7-2 and TRBJ2-1, with TRBD2 matching over 8 bases. This CDR3 region has 14 residues. Germline CDR1 reads SGHTA; CDR2 reads FQGNSA. The CDR3 sequence: CASSLYSGVNEQSF. The CDR3 DNA reads as TGTGCCAGCAGCCTTTATAGCGGGGTCAATGAGCAGTCCTTC.

A few counts support this clonotype. The V and J genes are TRBV19 and TRBJ2-7, with D possibly matching TRBD2 (5 bases). Between the trimmed V and J ends, which lost 4 bases and 7 bases, there was a span of 8 bases. The CDR3 extends over 11 amino acids. Germline V gene lookup returns CDR1 LNHDA and CDR2 SQIVND (reference sequence). The CDR3 sequence: CASSTGEEQYF. The CDR3 DNA is TGTGCCAGTAGTACCGGGGAGGAGCAGTACTTC. Combining the CDR3 with reference TRBV19 and TRBJ2-7 gives the whole variable domain DGGITQSPKYLFRKEGQNVTLSCEQNLNHDAMYWYRQDPGQGLRLIYYSQIVNDFQKGDIAEGYSVSREKKESFPLTVTSAQKNPTAFYLCASSTGEEQYFGPGTRLTVT.

This chain links TRBV4-1 with TRBJ1-1, with D perhaps matching TRBD1 (6 bases). With 3 bases removed from V and 6 bases from J, the gap between germline ends came to 17 bases. The CDR3 contains 15 residues. In germline, CDR1 is MGHRA, CDR2 YSYEKL. The CDR3 sequence is CASSHGDWGAAEAFF. The CDR3 DNA follows: TGCGCCAGCAGCCACGGAGATTGGGGGGCCGCTGAAGCTTTCTTT.